A single sample gave rise to the 29 T cell receptor beta chains below, sequenced in a study of Ad26.COV2.S vaccination and SARS-CoV-2 variants. The treatment denotes: roughly 20 received Ad26.COV2.S at low or high dose, single or two shots; several received placebo; per-sample allocation not given. Vaccine and placebo recipients were sampled on day 63 after the first injection. Assay used: immunoSEQ multiplex PCR; TCRdb lists only in-frame clones, some missing. The sample shows roughly 700,000 clones, roughly 90% of them seen only once. Sequences were derived from peripheral blood, sampled in a trial of Ad26.COV2.S vaccine versus placebo. The source is a person aged 18 to 65 who received the Ad26.COV2.S COVID-19 vaccine or a placebo.

Only one count was recorded for this clone. The DNA of the CDR3 is TGTGCCAGCAGCCAAGGGACAGGGATATATGGCTACACCTTC. Its protein is CASSQGTGIYGYTF. The V and J genes are TRBV4-2 and TRBJ1-2; 8 bases are a match to TRBD1. This CDR3 contains 14 residues. Germline V gives CDR1 LGHNA, CDR2 YNFKEQ. The V segment lost 1 base and the J segment 5 bases; nucleotides outside the gene matches: 3.

This CDR3 reads CASSLDGPEAFF. The CDR3 DNA reads TGTGCCAGCAGCTTGGATGGTCCTGAAGCTTTCTTT. The chain carries TRBV5-4 and TRBJ1-1; D uncertain. This CDR3 spans 12 amino acids. Germline values: CDR1 SGHNT, CDR2 YYREEE (reference sequence). V was shortened by 0 bases and J by 6 bases, with 6 bases between the two germline ends.

This chain uses TRBV6-1 with TRBJ2-3; D is tentatively TRBD1 or TRBD2 (6 bases each). CDR3 size: 14 residues. The germline V and J ends were trimmed by 3 bases and 5 bases, with 12 bases remaining between them. Per germline, CDR1 MNHNS and CDR2 SASEGT. The CDR3 DNA reads as TGTGCCAGCAGTGACGGGGGCGGGTTAGATACGCAGTATTTT. It specifies CASSDGGGLDTQYF.

In regard to this clone: The sample contains more than one DNA sequence encoding this CDR3. The chain couples TRBV12-3 or TRBV12-4 to TRBJ1-5; D unresolved. With 3 bases removed from V and 1 base from J, the gap between germline ends came to 4 bases. This CDR3 contains 13 residues. The CDR3 DNA follows: TGTGCCAGCAGTTTGGGCAGCAATCAGCCCCAGCATTTT. Protein product: CASSLGSNQPQHF.

In nucleotides, the CDR3 is TGTGCCAGCAGCTATACGGGGGGCCACTACAATGAGCAGTTCTTC. Protein: CASSYTGGHYNEQFF. The rearrangement links TRBV11-2 to TRBJ2-1, with D possibly TRBD2 on 7 matching bases. V shed 4 bases and J shed 3 bases, with 13 bases lying between them. The germline gives CDR1 SGHAT, CDR2 FQNNGV. This CDR3 comprises 15 residues. Complete variable domain (other parts from reference TRBV11-2 and TRBJ2-1): EAGVAQSPRYKIIEKRQSVAFWCNPISGHATLYWYQQILGQGPKLLIQFQNNGVVDDSQLPKDRFSAERLKGVDSTLKIQPAKLEDSAVYLCASSYTGGHYNEQFFGPGTRLTVL.

The CDR3 protein is CASSPRPGLAGGEYEQYF. For the CDR3, the DNA is TGTGCCAGCAGCCCCCGCCCGGGACTAGCGGGAGGAGAGTACGAGCAGTACTTC. The chain carries TRBV11-2 and TRBJ2-7; 15 nucleotides match TRBD2. This CDR3 contains 18 residues. J was trimmed by 4 bases and V by 5 bases; bases with no gene match: 12. Germline lookup yields CDR1 SGHAT and CDR2 FQNNGV.

The chain employs TRBV6-6 and TRBJ2-7; D is undetermined. The germline CDR1 and CDR2 sequences are MNHNY and SVGAGI (reference sequence). The CDR3 extends over 13 amino acids. The V end was cut by 7 bases, the J end by 0 bases, with 10 bases between. The CDR3 sequence is CASNLFISYEQYF. The CDR3, as DNA: TGTGCCAGCAATCTGTTTATCTCCTACGAGCAGTACTTC.

A remark on this clone: Relative to the germline gene, one junction end is altered; a read error may explain this. This sequence joins TRBV7-9 and TRBJ1-5; TRBD1 matches 8 bases. This CDR3 is 16 amino acids long. Germline lookup yields CDR1 SEHNR and CDR2 FQNEAQ (reference sequence). CDR3 nucleotide sequence: TGTGCCAGCAGCTTAGGCACAGGGGGTAGCAATCAGTCCCAGCATTTT. Amino acid sequence: CASSLGTGGSNQSQHF.

The chain couples TRBV4-1 to TRBJ1-1; no reliable D call. V lost 1 base, J lost 0 bases, and 12 bases lay in between. Germline V gives CDR1 MGHRA, CDR2 YSYEKL. CDR3 length: 16 residues. The CDR3 bases are TGCGCCAGCAGCCAAGGACGAGCTCGACTGAACACTGAAGCTTTCTTT. This gives the protein CASSQGRARLNTEAFF.

The chain carries TRBV4-3 and TRBJ1-6; weak D call: TRBD1 (6 bases). The V gene lost 0 bases and the J gene lost 12 bases, with 18 bases spanning the gap. Looked up from germline, CDR1 is LGHNA and CDR2 is YSLEER. The CDR3 contains 16 residues. The CDR3 DNA follows: TGCGCCAGCAGCCAAGATCACCTGACAGGCAATAAACCCCTCCACTTT. This sequence encodes CASSQDHLTGNKPLHF.

This chain uses TRBV7-2 with TRBJ2-7, with 9 bases matching TRBD1. From germline, CDR1 is SGHTA and CDR2 FQGNSA. The ends lost 5 bases at V and 2 bases at J; junction bases unmatched: 7. The CDR3 loop spans 15 amino acids. CDR3 DNA: TGTGCCAGCAGCGTCACCGGGACAGGGCCCTACGAGCAGTACTTC. Encoded protein: CASSVTGTGPYEQYF.

V and J are TRBV15 and TRBJ2-3, with TRBD2 identical over 8 bases. V shed 4 bases and J 1 base; nucleotides not matched to a gene: 19. From germline, CDR1 is LNHNV and CDR2 YYDKDF (reference sequence). This CDR3 spans 20 amino acids. The CDR3 spells CATSNPLASGRTWGTDTQYF. The CDR3 DNA follows: TGTGCCACCAGCAACCCCTTAGCCAGCGGGAGAACGTGGGGCACAGATACGCAGTATTTT.

This chain joins TRBV10-1 and TRBJ2-3; a weak D match, TRBD1 (6 bases). Germline CDR1 reads WNHNN; CDR2 reads SYGVQD (reference sequence). The CDR3 runs 14 residues. V was cut by 7 bases and J by 2 bases, with 13 bases left in between. The CDR3 DNA reads TGCGCCAGCAACCGGGACACTAACACAGATACGCAGTATTTT. Translating gives CASNRDTNTDTQYF.

The rearrangement uses TRBV7-2 and TRBJ1-6; D is unclear. There are 16 residues in the CDR3. Trimming left V 4 bases short and J 0 bases short, with 10 bases between. CDR1 is SGHTA and CDR2 is FQGNSA in the germline V gene. The CDR3 DNA is TGTGCCAGCAGCTCCAGCATCAGCTCCTATAATTCACCCCTCCACTTT. Translation: CASSSSISSYNSPLHF.

The genes are TRBV24-1 and TRBJ2-5; D unresolved. V was pared by 1 base and J by 4 bases, with 12 bases between. Germline lookup yields CDR1 KGHDR and CDR2 SFDVKD. The CDR3 is made up of 15 amino acids. The DNA of the CDR3 is TGTGCCACCAGTGATTTCGCCAGAGATGGAGAGACCCAGTACTTC. The encoded protein is CATSDFARDGETQYF.

The chain carries TRBV4-1 and TRBJ1-4; D is unresolved. The CDR3 has 18 amino acids. V lost 1 base to trimming and J lost 4 bases, with 19 bases between them. Germline-derived CDR1 and CDR2 are MGHRA and YSYEKL. The CDR3 loop is CASSQGTVPLTSNEKLFF. In DNA, the CDR3 is TGCGCCAGCAGCCAAGGGACCGTCCCCCTGACAAGTAATGAAAAACTGTTTTTT.

The chain combines TRBV30 with TRBJ2-7, with TRBD1 identical over 7 bases. CDR1 is GTSNPN, CDR2 SVGIG, per germline (reference sequence). The CDR3 length is 14 residues. V was clipped by 1 base and J by 6 bases; unmatched bases: 9. The CDR3 bases are TGTGCCTGGAGTGCTGGGACAGCCAACCGCGAGCAGTACTTC. Amino acids: CAWSAGTANREQYF.

This sequence joins TRBV5-4 and TRBJ2-1, with D possibly being TRBD1 or TRBD2 (7 bases each). The germline V and J ends were trimmed by 2 bases and 11 bases, with 23 bases remaining between them. The CDR3 runs to 16 residues. The germline V gene has CDR1 SGHNT and CDR2 YYREEE (reference sequence). The CDR3 spells CASSFPGLGAGGKQFF. CDR3 sequence (DNA): TGTGCCAGCAGCTTCCCCGGACTAGGGGCAGGGGGGAAGCAGTTCTTC.

V gene TRBV18 combines with J gene TRBJ2-7; 7 positions match TRBD1. The CDR3 has 13 amino acids. The trim removed 3 bases at V and 5 bases at J, leaving 4 bases unmatched. From germline, CDR1 is KGHSH and CDR2 LQKENI. In DNA form, the CDR3 reads TGTGCCAGCTCACCTGGGACAGAACACGAGCAGTACTTC. It yields the protein CASSPGTEHEQYF.

This clone occurred a few times. Other nucleotide sequences in the sample specify the same CDR3. V and J are TRBV10-3 and TRBJ1-2; D unclear. CDR1 and CDR2 from the germline V gene are ENHRY and SYGVKD. The CDR3 has 13 residues. Deletions cut 0 bases from V and 2 bases from J, with 4 bases between. The CDR3 DNA follows: TGTGCCATCAGTGAGTCCGGGAACTATGGCTACACCTTC. Translation: CAISESGNYGYTF.

In its sample, this clone was seen once. This chain links TRBV24-1 with TRBJ2-2; TRBD1 matches at 9 bases. The ends lost 7 bases at V and 3 bases at J; junction bases unmatched: 2. CDR3 size: 14 residues. Germline assignment: CDR1 KGHDR and CDR2 SFDVKD. The CDR3 DNA is TGTGCCACCAGGCGGACAGGGGACACCGGGGAGCTGTTTTTT. Residues: CATRRTGDTGELFF.

This clone was picked up one time. J is TRBJ1-5 and V is TRBV7-8; D is possibly TRBD1 (5 bases). The germline V and J ends were trimmed by 3 bases and 6 bases, with 9 bases remaining between them. Germline V gives CDR1 SGHVS, CDR2 FQNEAQ. The CDR3 runs 13 residues. The CDR3 nucleotides read TGTGCCAGCAGCTTCCGACAGTCTCAGCCCCAGCATTTT. It is translated as CASSFRQSQPQHF.

This chain connects TRBV7-8 to TRBJ1-1, with TRBD1 matching over 9 bases. V lost 3 bases, J lost 4 bases, and 9 bases stayed unmatched. The CDR3 loop spans 16 amino acids. Per the germline V gene, CDR1 is SGHVS and CDR2 is FQNEAQ. Here the CDR3 DNA reads TGTGCCAGCAGCTTTCAGGACAGGGGTTTGGGCACTGAAGCTTTCTTT. Amino acid sequence: CASSFQDRGLGTEAFF.

The chain links TRBV27 to TRBJ1-1; TRBD1 might be the D (6 bases). V was shortened by 2 bases and J by 4 bases, with 11 bases between the two germline ends. CDR3 size: 14 residues. Germline V gives CDR1 MNHEY, CDR2 SMNVEV (reference sequence). The DNA for the CDR3 is TGTGCCAGCAGTTTAGACAGGTCGGGCACTGAAGCTTTCTTT. Protein product: CASSLDRSGTEAFF.

The chain links TRBV2 to TRBJ2-1; maybe TRBD1 (6 bases). Germline assignment: CDR1 SNHLY and CDR2 FYNNEI. The CDR3 has 12 amino acids. Trimming shortened V by 7 bases and J by 7 bases, and 11 bases separated the two germline ends. Written as DNA, the CDR3 is TGTGCCAGCAAGAGACAGGAGAATGAGCAGTTCTTC. It encodes CASKRQENEQFF. Full variable domain (outside the CDR3, taken from reference TRBV2 and TRBJ2-1): EPEVTQTPSHQVTQMGQEVILRCVPISNHLYFYWYRQILGQKVEFLVSFYNNEISEKSEIFDDQFSVERPDGSNFTLKIRSTKLEDSAMYFCASKRQENEQFFGPGTRLTVL.

The V gene is TRBV7-8, the J gene TRBJ1-1, with D possibly TRBD1 on 5 matching bases. The CDR3 consists of 14 residues. CDR1 is SGHVS and CDR2 is FQNEAQ in the germline V gene. V lost 5 bases and J 4 bases, leaving 14 bases between the germline ends. The CDR3: CASSHTGRGTEAFF. In DNA, the CDR3 is TGTGCCAGCAGCCATACAGGTCGCGGCACTGAAGCTTTCTTT.

The chain joins TRBV7-2 to TRBJ1-5; D possibly corresponds to TRBD1 (6 bases). Per germline, CDR1 SGHTA and CDR2 FQGNSA. V gave up 1 base and J gave up 1 base, with 17 bases separating them. The CDR3 is 18 residues long. The CDR3 nucleotides are TGTGCCAGCAGCTTAGGACACTCTACAGGGTCCAGCAATCAGCCCCAGCATTTT. It translates to CASSLGHSTGSSNQPQHF.

The gene calls are TRBV20-1 and TRBJ2-1; 7 bases align to TRBD2. The CDR3 runs to 15 residues. With V trimmed by 3 bases and J by 3 bases, 8 bases remained unmatched. Germline V CDR1 and CDR2: DFQATT, SNEGSKA (reference sequence). CDR3 bases: TGCAGTGCTAGTAGAGGCGGGGGTGACTACAATGAGCAGTTCTTC. Amino acid sequence: CSASRGGGDYNEQFF.

V usage is TRBV6-5 and J usage is TRBJ2-4, with 7 bases fitting TRBD2. Germline V gene sequence: CDR1 MNHEY, CDR2 SVGAGI. Unmatched junction bases numbered 1, after V lost 2 bases and J lost 12 bases. The CDR3 is 11 amino acids. The chain's CDR3 is CASSYGGGQYF. The DNA for the CDR3 is TGTGCCAGCAGTTACGGGGGGGGTCAGTACTTC.